This T cell receptor (beta chain) was retrieved from a study of blood T cell repertoires in COVID-19. Study at large: From the United States, Italy and Spain came samples of acute and convalescent COVID-19. T cells, B-cell-depleted T cells, or PBMCs provided the cDNA or gDNA that served as material.

As originally analysed: Amplification with reference gene primers provided the estimates of nucleated cell counts. TCRdb's copy holds only in-frame clones and misses some; the assay was immunoSEQ multiplex PCR. D and trimming were read from the DNA, whereas the V and J calls and clone size are those reported in that table. In the table there are under 250,000 clones, around 90% of which are singletons. The sample comprised peripheral blood. This clonotype was obtained from a man younger than 30 with active or convalescent COVID-19.

CDR3: CASSPDKASGNTIYF. In DNA, the CDR3 is TGCGCCAGCAGCCCGGACAAGGCCTCTGGAAACACCATATATTTT. The rearrangement uses TRBV5-1 and TRBJ1-3, with a weak D call TRBD1 (5 bases). Trimming took 4 bases from V and 0 from J, leaving 11 bases between them. CDR1 is SGHRS, CDR2 YFSETQ, per germline. The CDR3 has 15 residues. The complete variable domain, with remaining parts taken from reference TRBV5-1 and TRBJ1-3, reads KAGVTQTPRYLIKTRGQQVTLSCSPISGHRSVSWYQQTPGQGLQFLFEYFSETQRNKGNFPGRFSGRQFSNSRSEMNVSTLELGDSALYLCASSPDKASGNTIYFGEGSWLTVV.